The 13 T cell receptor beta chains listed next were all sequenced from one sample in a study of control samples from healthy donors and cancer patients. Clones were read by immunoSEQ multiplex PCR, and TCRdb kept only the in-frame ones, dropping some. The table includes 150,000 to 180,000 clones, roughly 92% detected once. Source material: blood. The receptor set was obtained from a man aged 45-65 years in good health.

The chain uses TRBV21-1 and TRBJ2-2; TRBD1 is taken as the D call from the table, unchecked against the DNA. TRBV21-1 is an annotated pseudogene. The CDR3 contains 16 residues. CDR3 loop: CASSKVRRGRHGELFF. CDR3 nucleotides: TGTGCCAGCAGCAAAGTTAGGAGGGGGCGGCACGGGGAGCTGTTTTTT.

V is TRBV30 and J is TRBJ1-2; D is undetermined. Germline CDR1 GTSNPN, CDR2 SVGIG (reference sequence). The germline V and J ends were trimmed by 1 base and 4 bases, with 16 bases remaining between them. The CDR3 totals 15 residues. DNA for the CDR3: TGTGCCTGGAGTGCACGCCGGGCCTCGCTCTATGGCTACACCTTC. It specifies CAWSARRASLYGYTF.

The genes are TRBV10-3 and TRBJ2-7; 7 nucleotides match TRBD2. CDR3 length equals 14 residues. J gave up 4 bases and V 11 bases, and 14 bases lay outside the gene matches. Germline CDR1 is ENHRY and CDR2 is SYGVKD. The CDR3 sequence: CAPLAESLGYEQYF. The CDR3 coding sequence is TGTGCCCCCCTAGCGGAGTCGCTGGGGTACGAGCAGTACTTC.

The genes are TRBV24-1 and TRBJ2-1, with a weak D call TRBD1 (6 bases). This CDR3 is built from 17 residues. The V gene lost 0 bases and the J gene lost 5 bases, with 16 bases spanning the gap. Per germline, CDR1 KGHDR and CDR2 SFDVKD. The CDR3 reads CATSDLRGRGSDNEQFF. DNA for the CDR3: TGTGCCACCAGTGATTTGAGGGGCAGGGGTAGTGACAATGAGCAGTTCTTC.

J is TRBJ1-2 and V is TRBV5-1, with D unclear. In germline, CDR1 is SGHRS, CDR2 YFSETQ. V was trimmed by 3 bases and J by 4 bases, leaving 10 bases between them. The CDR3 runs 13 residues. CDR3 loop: CASSSGDSYGYTF. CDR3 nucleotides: TGCGCCAGCAGCTCGGGAGATTCCTATGGCTACACCTTC.

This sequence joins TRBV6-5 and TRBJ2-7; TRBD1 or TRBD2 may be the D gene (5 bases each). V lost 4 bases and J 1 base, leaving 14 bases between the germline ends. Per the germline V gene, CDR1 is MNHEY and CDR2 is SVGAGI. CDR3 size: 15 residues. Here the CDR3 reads CASSSQGPESYEQYF. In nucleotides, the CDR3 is TGTGCCAGCAGTTCCCAGGGACCCGAATCCTACGAGCAGTACTTC.

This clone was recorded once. As DNA, the CDR3 is TGTGCCAGCAGCTTGACAGGGCGGCTCGAGACCCAGTACTTC. Translation gives CASSLTGRLETQYF. The chain is built from TRBV28 and TRBJ2-5; 7 bases fit TRBD1. This CDR3 is 14 amino acids long. Germline-derived CDR1 and CDR2 are MDHEN and SYDVKM. J was trimmed by 5 bases and V by 6 bases; bases with no gene match: 9. Variable domain in full (rest from reference TRBV28 and TRBJ2-5): DVKVTQSSRYLVKRTGEKVFLECVQDMDHENMFWYRQDPGLGLRLIYFSYDVKMKEKGDIPEGYSVSREKKERFSLILESASTNQTSMYLCASSLTGRLETQYFGPGTRLLVL.

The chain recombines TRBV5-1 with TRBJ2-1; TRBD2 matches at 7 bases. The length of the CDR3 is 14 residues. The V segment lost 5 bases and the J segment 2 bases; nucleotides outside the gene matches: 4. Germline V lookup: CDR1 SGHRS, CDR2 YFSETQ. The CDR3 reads CASSPLAAYNEQFF. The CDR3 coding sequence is TGCGCCAGCAGTCCCCTAGCGGCCTACAATGAGCAGTTCTTC.

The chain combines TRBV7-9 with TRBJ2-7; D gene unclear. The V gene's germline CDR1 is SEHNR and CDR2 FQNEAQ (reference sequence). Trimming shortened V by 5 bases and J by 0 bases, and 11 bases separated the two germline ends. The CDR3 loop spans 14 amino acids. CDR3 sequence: CASSPGSGSYEQYF. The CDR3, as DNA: TGTGCCAGCAGCCCCGGGTCCGGCTCCTACGAGCAGTACTTC.

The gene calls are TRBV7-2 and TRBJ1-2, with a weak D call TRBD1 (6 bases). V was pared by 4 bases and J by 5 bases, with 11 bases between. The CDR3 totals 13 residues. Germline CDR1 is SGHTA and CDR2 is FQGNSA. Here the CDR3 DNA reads TGTGCCAGCAGCTCCAGGGGTGGTTATGGCTACACCTTC. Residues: CASSSRGGYGYTF. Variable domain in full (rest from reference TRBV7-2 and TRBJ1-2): GAGVSQSPSNKVTEKGKDVELRCDPISGHTALYWYRQSLGQGLEFLIYFQGNSAPDKSGLPSDRFSAERTGGSVSTLTIQRTQQEDSAVYLCASSSRGGYGYTFGSGTRLTVV.

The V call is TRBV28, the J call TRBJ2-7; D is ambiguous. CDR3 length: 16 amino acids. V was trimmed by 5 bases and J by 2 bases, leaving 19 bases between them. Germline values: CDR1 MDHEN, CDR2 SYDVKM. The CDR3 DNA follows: TGTGCCAGCAGTACCCGACGGGCCCCATTGGCCTACGAGCAGTACTTC. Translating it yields CASSTRRAPLAYEQYF. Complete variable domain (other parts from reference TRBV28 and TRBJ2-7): DVKVTQSSRYLVKRTGEKVFLECVQDMDHENMFWYRQDPGLGLRLIYFSYDVKMKEKGDIPEGYSVSREKKERFSLILESASTNQTSMYLCASSTRRAPLAYEQYFGPGTRLTVT.

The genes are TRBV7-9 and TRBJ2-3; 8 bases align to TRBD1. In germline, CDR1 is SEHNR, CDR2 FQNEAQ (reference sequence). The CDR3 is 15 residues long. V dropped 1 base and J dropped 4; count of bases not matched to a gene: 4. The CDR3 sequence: CASSLGTGKPDTQYF. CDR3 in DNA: TGTGCCAGCAGCTTAGGGACAGGGAAGCCAGATACGCAGTATTTT.

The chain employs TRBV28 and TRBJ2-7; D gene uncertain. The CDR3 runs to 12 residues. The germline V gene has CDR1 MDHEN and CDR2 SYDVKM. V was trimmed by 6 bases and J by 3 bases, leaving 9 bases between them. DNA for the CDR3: TGTGCCAGCAGCAGGTGGGGCTACGAGCAGTACTTC. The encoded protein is CASSRWGYEQYF.